The 18 T cell receptor beta chains below come from one sample, sequenced in a study of response to subunit inactivated influenza vaccine. TCRdb itself ran the RT-PCR reads through MiXCR, one entry per CDR3 protein. The sample holds 700,000 to 900,000 distinct CDR3 sequences, 21% seen once. Here the sequenced sample was PBMCs from blood, taken more than 4 days after vaccination. The receptors stem from a man aged 45-65 years who received an inactivated influenza vaccine.

V gene TRBV7-9 combines with J gene TRBJ2-1, with no clear D. The CDR3 is 12 amino acids. From germline, CDR1 is SEHNR and CDR2 FQNEAQ (reference sequence). V lost 5 bases, J lost 8 bases, and 10 bases lay in between. The CDR3 nucleotides read TGTGCCAGCAGCCTAACGCTGGATGAGCAGTTCTTC. It specifies CASSLTLDEQFF.

The chain links TRBV5-5 to TRBJ2-5; the D is unclear. The CDR3 loop spans 12 amino acids. The V gene lost 4 bases and the J gene lost 5 bases, with 9 bases spanning the gap. Germline V gene lookup returns CDR1 SGHKS and CDR2 YYEKEE (reference sequence). CDR3 nucleotides: TGTGCCAGCAGCAGGAGCTTTGAGACCCAGTACTTC. Protein sequence: CASSRSFETQYF.

This clonotype came up once. J is TRBJ2-2 and V is TRBV11-1; 12 nucleotides agree with TRBD1. V shed 0 bases and J 5 bases; nucleotides not matched to a gene: 1. The CDR3 loop spans 16 amino acids. The germline gives CDR1 SGHAT, CDR2 FQDESV (reference sequence). CDR3 sequence (DNA): TGTGCCAGCAGCTTAGCGGGACAGGGGGCGACCGGGGAGCTGTTTTTT. Translation: CASSLAGQGATGELFF.

This clonotype has a handful of counts. J is TRBJ2-7 and V is TRBV5-1, with D perhaps TRBD1 or TRBD2 (5 bases each). Between the trimmed V and J ends, which lost 0 bases and 4 bases, there was a span of 14 bases. The CDR3 consists of 15 residues. The V gene's germline CDR1 is SGHRS and CDR2 YFSETQ. The CDR3 sequence is CASSLGTGTGYEQYF. CDR3 nucleotide sequence: TGCGCCAGCAGCTTGGGTACCGGGACGGGTTACGAGCAGTACTTC.

In its sample, this clonotype was seen a few times. V usage is TRBV7-9 and J usage is TRBJ1-4, with a weak D call TRBD1 (5 bases). The CDR3 length is 14 residues. Germline V gene sequence: CDR1 SEHNR, CDR2 FQNEAQ (reference sequence). The V gene lost 3 bases and the J gene lost 7 bases, with 12 bases spanning the gap. The CDR3 nucleotides read TGTGCCAGCAGCTTCCGGGACCGGCCTGAAAAACTGTTTTTT. Encoded protein: CASSFRDRPEKLFF.

This clonotype turned up a few times. V usage is TRBV30 and J usage is TRBJ1-1, with D uncertain. V lost 1 base to trimming and J lost 5 bases, with 14 bases between them. Looked up from germline, CDR1 is GTSNPN and CDR2 is SVGIG (reference sequence). The CDR3 totals 14 residues. The CDR3 DNA sequence: TGTGCCTGGAGTGGGGCTCCCACGGGGACTGAAGCTTTCTTT. Its translation is CAWSGAPTGTEAFF.

V is TRBV5-1 and J is TRBJ2-2; D possibly uses TRBD1 or TRBD2 (5 bases each). The CDR3 is 18 amino acids. Trimming took 3 bases from V and 0 from J, leaving 18 bases between them. CDR1 SGHRS and CDR2 YFSETQ come from the germline V gene. CDR3 amino acids: CASSSGSTIHPNTGELFF. Here the CDR3 DNA reads TGCGCCAGCAGCTCAGGGTCGACTATCCATCCGAACACCGGGGAGCTGTTTTTT.

In its sample, this clonotype was seen many times. V usage is TRBV7-6 and J usage is TRBJ2-1; 7 bases are shared with TRBD1. V was pared by 5 bases and J by 5 bases, with 12 bases of the junction left unmatched. The length of the CDR3 is 16 residues. Germline lookup yields CDR1 SGHVS and CDR2 FNYEAQ. The CDR3 DNA sequence: TGTGCCAGCAGCCACCCTACCGGGACAGCCGACAATGAGCAGTTCTTC. It specifies CASSHPTGTADNEQFF.

This clonotype has at least ten counts. V is TRBV29-1 and J is TRBJ2-3, with 12 positions matching TRBD2. From germline, CDR1 is SQVTM and CDR2 ANQGSEA. There are 16 residues in the CDR3. The J segment lost 3 bases and the V segment lost 4 bases, leaving 8 bases of the junction unmatched. CDR3 sequence: CSVAFKGLAGTDTQYF. The CDR3 DNA is TGCAGCGTTGCTTTTAAAGGACTAGCGGGAACAGATACGCAGTATTTT.

The table lists this clonotype with a count of one. The chain uses TRBV7-2 and TRBJ2-3, with D unresolved. Looked up from germline, CDR1 is SGHTA and CDR2 is FQGNSA. The V end was cut by 4 bases, the J end by 5 bases, with 13 bases between. The CDR3 is 14 amino acids. The CDR3 spells CASSSQGQVDTQYF. The CDR3 DNA sequence: TGTGCCAGCAGCTCCCAAGGCCAGGTAGATACGCAGTATTTT.

The chain couples TRBV19 to TRBJ2-7; D is ambiguous. The CDR3 length is 14 residues. Germline V gives CDR1 LNHDA, CDR2 SQIVND (reference sequence). V was cut by 5 bases and J by 0 bases, with 11 bases left in between. CDR3: CASSLGLFSYEQYF. The CDR3 coding sequence is TGTGCCAGTAGTTTGGGCCTCTTCTCCTACGAGCAGTACTTC.

In nucleotides, the CDR3 is TGCAGTGCTAGAGTATCTCATCCGAAGGGGTATGGCTACACCTTC. This sequence encodes CSARVSHPKGYGYTF. The chain carries TRBV20-1 and TRBJ1-2, with D possibly being TRBD1 (5 bases). Per the germline V gene, CDR1 is DFQATT and CDR2 is SNEGSKA (reference sequence). The CDR3 has 15 amino acids. Trimming shortened V by 1 base and J by 5 bases, and 17 bases separated the two germline ends.

This rearrangement joins TRBV7-8 to TRBJ2-1, with D possibly called TRBD1 or TRBD2 (5 bases each). V was shortened by 3 bases and J by 7 bases, with 10 bases between the two germline ends. Germline V gives CDR1 SGHVS, CDR2 FQNEAQ. This CDR3 has 13 residues. In DNA, the CDR3 is TGTGCCAGCAGCTTGGGGGTTGCGAATGAGCAGTTCTTC. This translates into CASSLGVANEQFF.

This clonotype was counted ten times or more. The chain employs TRBV6-1 and TRBJ2-1, with D perhaps TRBD2 (6 bases). CDR1 and CDR2 (germline): MNHNS, SASEGT. V lost 5 bases and J lost 4, with 9 bases in between. The CDR3 consists of 13 residues. The CDR3 region is CASSRTIYNEQFF. The CDR3 DNA reads as TGTGCCAGCAGTCGGACTATTTACAATGAGCAGTTCTTC.

This clonotype has only a few counts. The genes are TRBV5-1 and TRBJ2-3, with a weak D call TRBD1 (6 bases). V gave up 0 bases and J gave up 5 bases, with 10 bases separating them. The V gene's germline CDR1 is SGHRS and CDR2 YFSETQ. The CDR3 loop spans 14 amino acids. CDR3 bases: TGCGCCAGCAGCTTGGCACAGGGAATAGATACGCAGTATTTT. This sequence encodes CASSLAQGIDTQYF.

The CDR3 DNA sequence: TGTGCCAGCAGTTATTCGCAGGGGGCGTCCTACGAGCAGTACTTC. Its protein product is CASSYSQGASYEQYF. The chain carries TRBV6-5 and TRBJ2-7; 8 bases fit TRBD1. Germline values: CDR1 MNHEY, CDR2 SVGAGI. The CDR3 loop spans 15 amino acids. The junction had 5 bases not matched to a gene; V was cut back by 3 bases and J by 1 base.

This clonotype was detected a few times. The chain employs TRBV12-3 or TRBV12-4 and TRBJ2-7; D not certain. Deletions cut 3 bases from V and 2 bases from J, with 11 bases between. CDR3 length: 14 residues. As DNA, the CDR3 is TGTGCCAGCAGTTTCAACAGACAACCCTACGAGCAGTACTTC. It translates to CASSFNRQPYEQYF.

In its sample, this clonotype was seen many times. The chain joins TRBV29-1 to TRBJ1-1; 8 positions match TRBD1. The germline V gene has CDR1 SQVTM and CDR2 ANQGSEA. The CDR3 loop spans 14 amino acids. V was pared by 0 bases and J by 5 bases, with 5 bases of the junction left unmatched. The CDR3 is CSVEEQGVRTEAFF. The CDR3 coding sequence is TGCAGCGTTGAAGAACAGGGGGTTAGAACTGAAGCTTTCTTT. Combining the CDR3 with reference TRBV29-1 and TRBJ1-1 gives the whole variable domain SAVISQKPSRDICQRGTSLTIQCQVDSQVTMMFWYRQQPGQSLTLIATANQGSEATYESGFVIDKFPISRPNLTFSTLTVSNMSPEDSSIYLCSVEEQGVRTEAFFGQGTRLTVV.